Listed below are T cell receptor beta chains from one sample, sequenced in a study of regulatory T cells in long-lasting Graves disease. TCRdb itself ran the multiplex PCR reads through MiXCR, one entry per CDR3 protein. Here the sample spans 400,000 to 500,000 distinct CDR3 sequences, 14% to 15% being singletons. Separately, the same data were catalogued under a study of T cells in Graves' hyperthyroidism and ophthalmopathy.

The sequences come from peripheral blood mononuclear cells (PBMCs), collected at new diagnosis, from a patient treated with antithyroid drugs. These receptors all stem from a middle-aged woman with Graves disease. CDR3s include the opening cysteine and the closing phenylalanine or tryptophan. The D gene is left open where the match is weak. For some rows the clone size is stated as once, few or many, or as a class when expanded; others skip it.

d_gene	abundance	v_gene	j_gene	CDR3nt	CDR3aa
TRBD2	few	TRBV5-1	TRBJ2-5	TGCGCCAGCAGCCCCGGGACTAGCGGGAGGGCCGGAGAGACCCAGTACTTC	CASSPGTSGRAGETQYF
TRBD1	NA	TRBV7-9	TRBJ2-2	TGTGCCAGCAGCTTAAGACAGGGAGAGACCGGGGAGCTGTTTTTT	CASSLRQGETGELFF
NA	NA	TRBV12-5	TRBJ2-3	TGTGCTAGTGGTATCACCTCCATAGTAGATACGCAGTATTTT	CASGITSIVDTQYF
NA	many	TRBV12-3/TRBV12-4	TRBJ2-7	TGTGCCAGCAGTCCCCCTTCGGTTTCCGGGACGAGGGGACCCTACGAGCAGTACTTC	CASSPPSVSGTRGPYEQYF
TRBD1	many	TRBV3-1	TRBJ1-2	TGTGCCAGCAGCCAAGGGACAGGACAATATGGCTACACCTTC	CASSQGTGQYGYTF
NA	NA	TRBV6-6	TRBJ2-7	TGTGCCAGCAGTTACTCGACCTCCAAGGCGCCCTACGAGCAGTACTTC	CASSYSTSKAPYEQYF
TRBD1	few	TRBV2	TRBJ1-5	TGTGCCAGCAGTTACCAGGGGGAAAGACAGCCCCAGCATTTT	CASSYQGERQPQHF
NA	many	TRBV28	TRBJ1-1	TGTGCCAGCAGTTTGGTTAGGGACACTGAAGCTTTCTTT	CASSLVRDTEAFF
TRBD2	NA	TRBV11-2	TRBJ2-2	TGTGCCAGCAGCTTAGGGCGCGTACTAGCGGGATTATCCGGGGAGCTGTTTTTT	CASSLGRVLAGLSGELFF
NA	NA	TRBV25-1	TRBJ2-7	TGTGCCAGCAGTCAGTCCTACGAGCGGTACTTC	CASSQSYERYF
NA	many	TRBV10-1	TRBJ2-3	TGCGCCAGCAGTGAGTCGACCTATACGAGCCACCCCGACTCGCTCACAGATACGCAGTATTTT	CASSESTYTSHPDSLTDTQYF
TRBD1	NA	TRBV19	TRBJ1-4	TGTGCCAGTAGTATTACTGGGACAGGAATTAATGAAAAACTGTTTTTT	CASSITGTGINEKLFF
NA	many	TRBV6-1	TRBJ2-7	TGTGCCAGCAGTGAAGACGGACAGACAGCTAGCTCCTACGAGCAGTACTTC	CASSEDGQTASSYEQYF
TRBD2	once	TRBV18	TRBJ2-1	TGTGCCAGCTCACCCGGGACTAGCGGCTACAATCAGCAGTTCTTC	CASSPGTSGYNQQFF
NA	many	TRBV28	TRBJ1-2	TGTGCCAGCAGTTTAAGGAGGAGCGGACTAAACTATGGCTACACCTTC	CASSLRRSGLNYGYTF
NA	many	TRBV5-4	TRBJ2-1	TGTGCCAGCAGCTTTCCCCAGGCTCCGGGGGAGCAGTTCTTC	CASSFPQAPGEQFF
NA	many	TRBV12-3/TRBV12-4	TRBJ2-7	TGTGCCAGCAGGATGGACCTGAGCTCCTACGAGCAGTACTTC	CASRMDLSSYEQYF
NA	many	TRBV28	TRBJ2-1	TGTGCCAGCATAGCGAGCTCCTACAATGAGCAGTTCTTC	CASIASSYNEQFF
NA	many	TRBV12-3/TRBV12-4	TRBJ2-3	TGTGCCAGCAGTTTAGTCGCCGCGCAAGATACGCAGTATTTT	CASSLVAAQDTQYF
NA	many	TRBV24-1	TRBJ2-3	TGTGCCACCAGTGATCCGACTACCTCCCTACATACGCAGTATTTT	CATSDPTTSLHTQYF
TRBD2	many	TRBV11-2	TRBJ2-7	TGTGCCAGCAGCCCAGGGACTAGCGGGAGTATTGGGCAGTACTTC	CASSPGTSGSIGQYF
NA	NA	TRBV6-1	TRBJ1-5	TGTGCCAGCGATACCCGGGGTCAGCCCCAGCATTTT	CASDTRGQPQHF
NA	many	TRBV28	TRBJ2-4	TGTGCCAGCTCAAGGGACGGGCTAGCCAAAAACATTCAGTACTTC	CASSRDGLAKNIQYF
TRBD1	many	TRBV7-2	TRBJ2-7	TGTGCCAGCAGCTTAAGAGGGACAGGGGACTACGAGCAGTACTTC	CASSLRGTGDYEQYF
NA	NA	TRBV6-2/TRBV6-3	TRBJ1-1	TGTGCCAGCTCGGATGGGGGCGGGAGGAGAGCTGAAGCTTTCTTT	CASSDGGGRRAEAFF
NA	few	TRBV24-1	TRBJ2-5	TGTGCCACCAGTGAATCGGGTAAAGAGACCCAGTACTTC	CATSESGKETQYF
NA	many	TRBV28	TRBJ1-5	TGTGCCAGCAGTTTAAGGGAACAGAGCAATCAGCCCCAGCATTTT	CASSLREQSNQPQHF
TRBD1	few	TRBV10-1	TRBJ1-1	TGCGCCAGCAGTGAACAGCGGACAGGCCGATTGAACACTGAAGCTTTCTTT	CASSEQRTGRLNTEAFF
TRBD1	NA	TRBV29-1	TRBJ2-1	TGCAGCGTTTATCCGGGACAGGGGTTCGGATCCGAGCAGTTCTTC	CSVYPGQGFGSEQFF
NA	many	TRBV28	TRBJ2-3	TGTGCCAGCAGTCCCGGGACCCGGACAGATACGCAGTATTTT	CASSPGTRTDTQYF
NA	many	TRBV2	TRBJ2-5	TGTGCCAGCACCCCCAAGGAGACCCAGTACTTC	CASTPKETQYF
TRBD2	many	TRBV20-1	TRBJ2-1	TGCAGTGCTAGAGGTCTAGCGGACCACAATGAGCAGTTCTTC	CSARGLADHNEQFF
NA	many	TRBV12-3/TRBV12-4	TRBJ1-1	TGTGCCAGCAGTGGCAATCTAAACACTGAAGCTTTCTTT	CASSGNLNTEAFF
TRBD1	many	TRBV11-2	TRBJ2-1	TGTGCCAGCAGCTCCCACAGGGGATCCTACAATGAGCAGTTCTTC	CASSSHRGSYNEQFF
NA	few	TRBV7-3	TRBJ2-2	TGTGCCAGCAGCCCGGGGCCGGGACAAAACACCGGGGAGCTGTTTTTT	CASSPGPGQNTGELFF
NA	NA	TRBV29-1	TRBJ2-7	TGCAGCGTTGAAAATTCGGGGAATACCTTCAACGAGCAGTACTTC	CSVENSGNTFNEQYF
NA	many	TRBV2	TRBJ2-7	TGTGCCAGCAAAGAAGGGACTGCAGGCTACGAGCAGTACTTC	CASKEGTAGYEQYF
NA	NA	TRBV5-6	TRBJ2-1	TGTGCCAGCAGCTTGATACCGGGGTCCTACAATGAGCGGTTCTTC	CASSLIPGSYNERFF
NA	NA	TRBV11-3	TRBJ2-7	TGTGCCAGCAGCTTAGATCCCCATGGGGAGCAGTACTTC	CASSLDPHGEQYF
NA	many	TRBV11-3	TRBJ2-2	TGTGCCAGCAGCTCCGCTTATGAGCGGGTAGCGAACACCGGGGAGCTGTTTTTT	CASSSAYERVANTGELFF
TRBD2	many	TRBV7-9	TRBJ2-5	TGTGCCAGCAGCTCCCCCGGATTAGCGGGAGTAGAGACCCAGTACTTC	CASSSPGLAGVETQYF
NA	many	TRBV28	TRBJ2-7	TGTGCCAGCAGTATGACGGCACAGGGCTTGAACTACGAGCAGTACTTC	CASSMTAQGLNYEQYF
TRBD2	few	TRBV5-4	TRBJ2-1	TGTGCCAGCAGCTTGGGTCGTGGGACTAGCGGGATCGATGAGCAGTTCTTC	CASSLGRGTSGIDEQFF
NA	many	TRBV12-3/TRBV12-4	TRBJ1-4	TGTGCCAGCAGTTTAGCGCTGAGACCACTGTTTTTT	CASSLALRPLFF
NA	NA	TRBV20-1	TRBJ2-7	TGCAGTGCTGCCCGGGACTCTCCATCCTACGAGCAGTACTTC	CSAARDSPSYEQYF
TRBD1	few	TRBV20-1	TRBJ2-1	TGCAGTGCTAGAGTGGGGACAGGGGGAAATGAGCAGTTCTTC	CSARVGTGGNEQFF
TRBD1	many	TRBV5-1	TRBJ2-1	TGCGCCAGCAGCGAAACAGGGGTTCTCTACAATGAGCAGTTCTTC	CASSETGVLYNEQFF
TRBD2	many	TRBV6-2/TRBV6-3	TRBJ2-1	TGTGCCAGCACGCTGGCGGGAGTTCTCACTGAGCAGTTCTTC	CASTLAGVLTEQFF
TRBD2	few	TRBV5-1	TRBJ2-7	TGCGCCAGCAGCTTGGCGGCGCGGGAGCCCCCGGACGAGCAGTACTTC	CASSLAAREPPDEQYF
NA	few	TRBV12-3/TRBV12-4	TRBJ2-2	TGTGCCAGCAGTTTAGTCCTCAGCGGGGAGCTGTTTTTT	CASSLVLSGELFF
NA	few	TRBV7-9	TRBJ2-1	TGTGCCAGCAGCCCTTGGCCGGAGGAGGCGAATGAGCAGTTCTTC	CASSPWPEEANEQFF
TRBD2	NA	TRBV5-1	TRBJ2-1	TGCGCCAGCCACGGGGGGGGAATGGGGAATGAGCAGTTCTTC	CASHGGGMGNEQFF
NA	many	TRBV5-1	TRBJ2-5	TGCGCCAGCAAAGAGACCCAGTACTTC	CASKETQYF
NA	few	TRBV20-1	TRBJ1-2	TGCAGTGCTAGAGATGTGGGCCTTTATGGCTACACCTTC	CSARDVGLYGYTF
NA	many	TRBV5-1	TRBJ2-7	TGCGCCAGCAGCTTGGTTGGAGGTCTCGAGCAGTACTTC	CASSLVGGLEQYF
TRBD2	many	TRBV19	TRBJ2-2	TGTGCCAGTAGTGGTGGACTAGCGGGACAAACCGTTGACACCGGGGAGCTGTTTTTT	CASSGGLAGQTVDTGELFF
NA	many	TRBV20-1	TRBJ1-1	TGCAGTGCTAGATGGCCCGAGAACACTGAAGCTTTCTTT	CSARWPENTEAFF
TRBD1	few	TRBV10-3	TRBJ2-7	TGTGCCATCAGTGAGGGGACAGTCTCCTACGAGCAGTACTTC	CAISEGTVSYEQYF
NA	NA	TRBV28	TRBJ1-2	TGTGCCAGCAGTCGTAATGGGGGGGGTCTTAACTATGGCTACACCTTC	CASSRNGGGLNYGYTF
TRBD2	few	TRBV3-1	TRBJ2-1	TGTGCCAGCAGCCTCTTAAGTATTGCGGGGGATTACAATGAGCAGTTCTTC	CASSLLSIAGDYNEQFF